This paragraph reports one T cell receptor beta chain. The antigen remains undetermined. The data stem from a study of OX40 agonist ivuxolimab in advanced cancers. Findings of the study overall: No determination was made of the antigen specificity of the expanded peripheral T cells.

Assay used: immunoSEQ multiplex PCR; TCRdb lists only in-frame clones, some missing. The table records approximately 120,000 clones, 85% to 95% of them present only once. CDR1 and CDR2 (germline): MDHEN, SYDVKM. CDR3 length: 15 amino acids. The V and J genes are TRBV28 and TRBJ2-5; D gene uncertain. Judging by the DNA end, TRBJ2-7 fits better; the J call may be wrong. This TCR was sampled from an adult with an advanced solid tumor such as melanoma, head and neck, liver or kidney cancer. Material: CD4+ or CD8+ T cells sorted from blood, obtained in a trial of the OX40 agonist ivuxolimab. CDR3 bases: TGTGCCAGCAGTTTAGCGAGGCACAGAGTCTACGAGCAGTACTTC. Translation gives CASSLARHRVYEQYF.